This TCR beta chain appears in the sequencing data of a study of T cell repertoires in cytomegalovirus infection. At the level of the study: Public TCR beta signature analysis indicated the presence of both CMV infection and matching HLA type.

Study-level results: Summed frequency of shared TCR beta families picked out CMV carriers who also had the relevant HLA. Clonotypes of TCR beta that were HLA-C-restricted and CMV-specific dominated the ex vivo response.

One entry per CDR3 protein, called by TCRdb with MiXCR from the reads. The table includes about 530,000 distinct CDR3 sequences, approximately 26% detected once. For this clonotype: Its target is not known.

The receptor comes from a human donor in good health (CMV status not recorded). Some clones in this sample may be carry-over from other donors' samples. Source material: PBMCs.

The CDR3 region is CAISGTSSYEQYF. The CDR3 DNA is TGTGCCATCAGTGGGACTAGCTCCTACGAGCAGTACTTC. This rearrangement joins TRBV10-3 to TRBJ2-7; the match to TRBD2 covers 7 bases. CDR1 is ENHRY, CDR2 SYGVKD, per germline. J was trimmed by 0 bases and V by 4 bases; bases with no gene match: 0. This CDR3 region has 13 residues.